Listed here are 6 T cell receptor beta chains from one sample, sequenced in a study of shared clonotypes between healthy human individuals. Assay: immunoSEQ multiplex PCR; the TCRdb copy retains only in-frame clones and omits some. Found here are 2,500,000 or so clones, roughly 93% of them singletons; the top ten hold about 0.38%. The source material was naive CD4+ T cells from PBMCs. Subset given: CD45RA+ positively selected. The receptors shown here come from a young man in good health. Some clones in this sample may be carry-over from other donors' samples.

This sequence joins TRBV5-6 and TRBJ1-2, with 7 bases lining up with TRBD1. The CDR3 consists of 17 residues. V trimming: 4 bases; J trimming: 5 bases; junction bases outside the gene matches: 17. CDR1 and CDR2 (germline): SGHDT, YYEEEE. CDR3 protein: CASSLERTGAGNYGYTF. The CDR3 DNA reads as TGTGCCAGCAGCCTAGAGCGTACAGGGGCCGGGAATTATGGCTACACCTTC.

The chain links TRBV29-1 to TRBJ2-3; TRBD2 matches at 9 bases. J was trimmed by 1 base and V by 8 bases; bases with no gene match: 4. The CDR3 sequence is 13 residues long. CDR1 and CDR2 from the germline V gene are SQVTM and ANQGSEA. The CDR3 coding sequence is TGCAGCTATAGGACTAGCGGCACAGATACGCAGTATTTT. Translated, it gives CSYRTSGTDTQYF.

The V and J genes are TRBV19 and TRBJ2-3, with D unclear. V lost 3 bases and J lost 2, with 12 bases in between. Per germline, CDR1 LNHDA and CDR2 SQIVND (reference sequence). The CDR3 is 15 residues long. The CDR3 DNA is TGTGCCAGTAGTATGACCCTTACTACCACAGATACGCAGTATTTT. It yields the protein CASSMTLTTTDTQYF.

This sequence joins TRBV11-2 and TRBJ2-3, with no clear D. The CDR3 is made up of 14 amino acids. Germline assignment: CDR1 SGHAT and CDR2 FQNNGV. V was trimmed by 3 bases and J by 1 base, leaving 8 bases between them. CDR3 nucleotides: TGTGCCAGCAGCTTCCCAGGAGGCACAGATACGCAGTATTTT. Encoded protein: CASSFPGGTDTQYF.

The rearrangement joins TRBV28 to TRBJ2-7, with 8 positions matching TRBD2. Germline loops: CDR1 MDHEN, CDR2 SYDVKM. The CDR3 is 14 residues long. The J segment lost 4 bases and the V segment lost 4 bases, leaving 6 bases of the junction unmatched. The CDR3 region has the DNA TGTGCCAGCAGTTCAAGCGGGAGTAAGTACGAGCAGTACTTC. Its translation is CASSSSGSKYEQYF.

The CDR3 sequence: CASSVVSGGEGEKLFF. The CDR3 DNA reads TGTGCCAGCAGCGTAGTATCTGGGGGAGAAGGGGAAAAACTGTTTTTT. The chain uses TRBV9 and TRBJ1-4, with D perhaps matching TRBD1 (5 bases). Per germline, CDR1 SGDLS and CDR2 YYNGEE. The CDR3 is 16 amino acids. V lost 0 bases, J lost 8 bases, and 17 bases lay in between. Based on the CDR3 plus reference TRBV9 and TRBJ1-4, the full variable domain is DSGVTQTPKHLITATGQRVTLRCSPRSGDLSVYWYQQSLDQGLQFLIQYYNGEERAKGNILERFSAQQFPDLHSELNLSSLELGDSALYFCASSVVSGGEGEKLFFGSGTQLSVL.